The rows below give T cell receptor beta chains drawn from one sample of a study of blood T cell repertoires in COVID-19. The method was immunoSEQ multiplex PCR; TCRdb's version includes in-frame clones alone and lacks a portion of them. The sample includes over 55,000 clones, roughly 87% of them seen just once. What was sequenced was peripheral blood. The receptor source for this set is a woman aged 80 or over with acute or convalescent COVID-19. Both conserved end residues are trimmed from each CDR3. Each record gives: J gene, V gene, CDR3 protein.

TRBJ1-2,TRBV28,ASKQGFNYGYT
TRBJ2-1,TRBV6-5,AVGQLAYNEQF
TRBJ2-1,TRBV5-1,ASSLVPGLNEQF
TRBJ1-5,TRBV12-3/TRBV12-4,ASSLAGNQPQH
TRBJ2-7,TRBV5-4,ASSLGRDRGEQY
TRBJ1-2,TRBV28,ASSLSATGYGYT
TRBJ2-1,TRBV5-4,ASSLASGWENEQF
TRBJ2-5,TRBV5-1,ASSFVSTGIGETQY
TRBJ2-7,TRBV19,ASSRDGTGTSGLRYEQY
TRBJ2-3,TRBV7-3,ASSLMASGTTDTQY
TRBJ1-3,TRBV5-6,ASSLIEGNTIY
TRBJ2-1,TRBV21-1,ASSKGRDRGRFGEQF
TRBJ2-3,TRBV7-8,ASSLRAGLGGDTQY
TRBJ1-5,TRBV2,ASTLGTGGPEGPQH
TRBJ2-5,TRBV12-2,ASRLAWRGPQETQY
TRBJ2-7,TRBV5-1,ASSSGLAGASPLYEQY
TRBJ1-3,TRBV30,AWSTATGYGNTIY
TRBJ2-5,TRBV5-6,ASSPPGQGRETQY
TRBJ2-3,TRBV4-1,ASSHPTSVRTDTQY
TRBJ1-5,TRBV6-1,ASSEGGVTQH
TRBJ2-2,TRBV28,ASSRRGGTNTGELF
TRBJ2-3,TRBV5-5,ASSLFRGRPDTQY
TRBJ2-3,TRBV20-1,SARQGNTQY
TRBJ2-3,TRBV5-1,ASSLGGLGTDTQY
TRBJ2-5,TRBV3-1/TRBV3-2,ASSQDRLSVTQY
TRBJ1-1,TRBV28,ASQQGLWNTEAF
TRBJ2-3,TRBV7-2,ASSFRSGGMVWGAETQY
TRBJ2-2,TRBV6-5,ASSLAGELF
TRBJ1-6,TRBV10-3,AIGVPGDNSPLH
TRBJ1-2,TRBV7-2,ASSLGQGSYGYT
TRBJ2-3,TRBV29-1,SVCPAGRTDTQY
TRBJ1-2,TRBV3-1/TRBV3-2,ASSLLGGYT
TRBJ2-7,TRBV7-6,ASSLGAGTSGFYEQY
TRBJ2-3,TRBV6-5,AINQGIADTQY
TRBJ2-7,TRBV7-2,ASSLRGWGYEQY
TRBJ2-7,TRBV27,ASSRSSRDYEQY
TRBJ1-4,TRBV28,ASSLFGTGAHSRMKRLF
TRBJ1-5,TRBV25-1,ASRSGNQPQH
TRBJ2-6,TRBV27,ASSSGSGANVLT
TRBJ2-7,TRBV5-1,ASSSTAGGRLEQY
TRBJ1-5,TRBV6-5,ASSLKTGNNQPQH
TRBJ2-1,TRBV27,ASRPGLAALGEQF
TRBJ1-2,TRBV14,ASSRREGNGYT
TRBJ1-2,TRBV5-1,ASSKDRVVDGYT
TRBJ2-7,TRBV18,ASSPEAREAQY
TRBJ1-1,TRBV6-5,ASIQNTEAF
TRBJ1-5,TRBV30,AWSRGNQPQH
TRBJ2-7,TRBV9,ASSAFGSAYEQY
TRBJ2-7,TRBV30,AWSRGNEQY
TRBJ1-1,TRBV21-1,ASSKARYGANTEAF
TRBJ2-3,TRBV27,ASSLFRADTQY
TRBJ2-3,TRBV11-1,ASNSGVTQY
TRBJ1-5,TRBV18,ASSPGTRDNQPQH
TRBJ1-1,TRBV5-1,ASSTGTANTEAF
TRBJ2-1,TRBV5-1,ASSGGQGQNEQF